This T cell receptor beta chain was captured in a study of blood T cell repertoires in COVID-19. Turning to the study itself: In each case, the material was cDNA or gDNA derived from T cells, B-cell-depleted T cells, or PBMCs.

Per the authors' pipeline: Researchers report that nucleated cell counts were estimated from reference gene primer amplification. Some clones are missing from TCRdb's copy, which holds only in-frame ones; the method was immunoSEQ multiplex PCR. V, J and clone size are taken as reported in that table, and D and trimming were inferred from the DNA itself. The table includes about 210,000 clones, roughly 78% detected once. The V end lost 2 bases, the J end lost 4 bases, and 9 bases lay between the germline ends. CDR3 size: 13 residues. CDR1 SGHDT and CDR2 YYEEEE come from the germline V gene. J is TRBJ1-1 and V is TRBV5-6; D call uncertain. This TCR was sampled from a woman between 40 and 55 years old with acute or convalescent COVID-19. The specimen was peripheral blood. Written as DNA, the CDR3 is TGTGCCAGCAGCTTCTTGACGGGCACTGAAGCTTTCTTT. This encodes CASSFLTGTEAFF.